This T cell receptor beta chain was identified during a study of T-cell memory formation after mild COVID-19. Whole-study findings and limits: CD8+ contracting clones occupied EMRA, while CD4+ ones occupied mainly CM and EM.

Of note for this clonotype: The antigen is undetermined.

TCRdb called the 5' RACE reads again in MiXCR, with one record for every CDR3 protein. The sample holds under 650,000 distinct CDR3 sequences, about 20% seen once. The CDR3 totals 15 residues. Germline V lookup: CDR1 DFQATT, CDR2 SNEGSKA (reference sequence). The V end was cut by 0 bases, the J end by 5 bases, with 14 bases between. The gene calls are TRBV20-1 and TRBJ2-1, with a possible D match to TRBD2 (6 bases). This sequence originates from an adult woman who had mild COVID-19 (a few samples of this study predate the infection). Cell type and time point are not known. Sequencing was done on a sample of PBMCs or a T cell subset sorted from them (not recorded which). The CDR3 reads CSARDRLGGHNEQFF. CDR3 DNA sequence: TGCAGTGCTAGAGACCGACTAGGAGGACACAATGAGCAGTTCTTC.